These T cell receptor beta chains were read from a single sample in a study of blood T cell repertoires in COVID-19. TCRdb keeps only in-frame clones here, not all; method: immunoSEQ multiplex PCR. Of fewer than 650,000 clones detected, around 90% appear once; the ten largest clones hold roughly 7.4%. The sample was peripheral blood. These receptors all come from a woman between 50 and 59 years old with COVID-19, enrolled during active disease. CDR3s include the opening cysteine and the closing phenylalanine or tryptophan. D genes are given only for firm matches. Clone size appears in some rows only: once, few, many, or a class for an expanded clone.

D	size	V	J	CDR3	DNA
-	-	TRBV27	TRBJ1-5	CASSLNRNQPQHF	TGTGCCAGCAGTTTAAACAGAAATCAGCCCCAGCATTTT
-	-	TRBV18	TRBJ1-2	CASSPRWGDYGYTF	TGTGCCAGCTCACCACGTTGGGGGGACTATGGCTACACCTTC
-	-	TRBV28	TRBJ2-7	CASGGFSYEQYF	TGTGCCAGCGGGGGGTTTTCCTACGAGCAGTACTTC
-	-	TRBV5-1	TRBJ2-3	CASSGGLITDTQYF	TGCGCCAGCAGCGGAGGACTAATCACAGATACGCAGTATTTT
-	-	TRBV7-2	TRBJ1-2	CASSSRPNYGYTF	TGTGCCAGCAGCTCTCGTCCTAACTATGGCTACACCTTC
TRBD2	-	TRBV7-9	TRBJ2-1	CASSFGGGGPNNEQFF	TGTGCCAGCAGCTTTGGTGGCGGGGGGCCTAACAATGAGCAGTTCTTC
-	-	TRBV19	TRBJ1-5	CASHLTSDLNSNQPQHF	TGTGCCAGCCACCTCACTAGTGACCTTAATAGCAATCAGCCCCAGCATTTT
TRBD1	-	TRBV13	TRBJ2-7	CASSPGTANEQYF	TGTGCCAGCAGCCCAGGGACAGCTAACGAGCAGTACTTC
TRBD1	few	TRBV5-4	TRBJ1-2	CASRRDREIGYTF	TGTGCCAGCAGGCGGGACAGGGAAATAGGCTACACCTTC
TRBD2	-	TRBV15	TRBJ2-3	CATSRDGGLAGASASTDTQYF	TGTGCCACCAGCAGAGATGGGGGACTAGCGGGGGCCAGTGCTAGCACAGATACGCAGTATTTT
-	-	TRBV12-3/TRBV12-4	TRBJ1-4	CASGHLNEKLFF	TGTGCCAGCGGACATCTTAATGAAAAACTGTTTTTT
-	-	TRBV20-1	TRBJ2-5	CSASIFPGTHQETQYF	TGCAGTGCTAGTATATTCCCGGGGACTCATCAAGAGACCCAGTACTTC
TRBD1	-	TRBV19	TRBJ2-5	CASSPGQGASRDQYF	TGTGCCAGTAGTCCCGGACAGGGGGCTTCCCGAGACCAGTACTTC
-	-	TRBV5-4	TRBJ1-2	CASSLPGTYGYTF	TGTGCCAGCAGCCTCCCGGGAACCTATGGCTACACCTTC
-	-	TRBV3-1/TRBV3-2	TRBJ2-6	CASSAREGSGANVLTF	TGTGCCAGCAGCGCCCGAGAGGGCTCTGGGGCCAACGTCCTGACTTTC
-	-	TRBV5-4	TRBJ2-1	CASSLAQDEQFF	TGTGCCAGCAGCTTGGCCCAGGATGAGCAGTTCTTC
-	-	TRBV6-5	TRBJ2-1	CASEGPVNDEQFF	TGTGCCAGCGAGGGCCCGGTCAATGATGAGCAGTTCTTC
-	-	TRBV24-1	TRBJ1-5	CATSDSGHLNQPQHF	TGTGCCACCAGTGATTCCGGACATCTCAATCAGCCCCAGCATTTT
-	few	TRBV7-9	TRBJ1-2	CASQTPPEQGLGGYTF	TGTGCCAGCCAAACCCCCCCTGAACAGGGTTTGGGGGGCTACACCTTC
-	-	TRBV9	TRBJ1-2	CASSVQAGGYTF	TGTGCCAGCAGCGTACAGGCGGGGGGCTACACCTTC